The 25 T cell receptor beta chains reported below all come from one sample, sequenced in a study of OX40 agonist ivuxolimab in advanced cancers. Libraries were made using the immunoSEQ multiplex PCR assay. TCRdb's version of the immuneACCESS table is confined to in-frame rearrangements and falls short of the full clone set. An unresolved V gene accounts for under half of the shortfall where checked; the remainder is of unknown origin. In all, the sample holds over 15,000 clones, and roughly 78% of those were seen once. Jointly, the top ten make up 33% of the sample. The starting material was CD4+ or CD8+ T cells sorted from blood, obtained in a trial of the OX40 agonist ivuxolimab. The receptor source for this set is an adult with an advanced solid tumor such as melanoma, head and neck, liver or kidney cancer.

V usage is TRBV15 and J usage is TRBJ1-5, with a tentative D call TRBD1 (6 bases). With 4 bases removed from V and 6 bases from J, the gap between germline ends came to 13 bases. The CDR3 length is 14 residues. Per germline, CDR1 LNHNV and CDR2 YYDKDF (reference sequence). As DNA, the CDR3 is TGTGCCACCAGCACATGGGGGCTGGGTCAGCCCCAGCATTTT. Protein product: CATSTWGLGQPQHF.

V gene TRBV7-9 combines with J gene TRBJ1-1; D not certain. V was pared by 5 bases and J by 1 base, with 20 bases between. The CDR3 is made up of 17 amino acids. Germline values: CDR1 SEHNR, CDR2 FQNEAQ (reference sequence). The CDR3 bases are TGTGCCAGCAGCCCCCGCCCGACGGACCGTGGGAACACTGAAGCTTTCTTT. Translating it yields CASSPRPTDRGNTEAFF.

The chain uses TRBV7-8 and TRBJ1-1; the D is unclear. This CDR3 is 18 amino acids long. The V gene's germline CDR1 is SGHVS and CDR2 FQNEAQ. V was cut by 5 bases and J by 0 bases, with 22 bases left in between. DNA for the CDR3: TGTGCCAGCAGCCCCGATAGGCCCGTCGGCACAATGAACACTGAAGCTTTCTTT. As protein: CASSPDRPVGTMNTEAFF. The complete variable domain, with remaining parts taken from reference TRBV7-8 and TRBJ1-1, reads GAGVSQSPRYKVAKRGQDVALRCDPISGHVSLFWYQQALGQGPEFLTYFQNEAQLDKSGLPSDRFFAERPEGSVSTLKIQRTQQEDSAVYLCASSPDRPVGTMNTEAFFGQGTRLTVV.

The table lists this clone with a count of one. The chain links TRBV7-2 to TRBJ1-2; D is possibly TRBD1 (5 bases). The V end was cut by 1 base, the J end by 3 bases, with 12 bases between. The CDR3 loop spans 15 amino acids. Germline CDR1 reads SGHTA; CDR2 reads FQGNSA. This CDR3 is CASSLEVQVHYGYTF. The CDR3 bases are TGTGCCAGCAGCTTAGAGGTACAGGTTCACTATGGCTACACCTTC.

The chain carries TRBV27 and TRBJ2-5, with D hard to call. This CDR3 region has 13 residues. Deletions cut 7 bases from V and 4 bases from J, with 13 bases between. Germline V CDR1 and CDR2: MNHEY, SMNVEV (reference sequence). The CDR3 coding sequence is TGTGCCAGCATAGGGTTAGCTGGAGAGACCCAGTACTTC. Residues: CASIGLAGETQYF.

The V and J genes are TRBV7-8 and TRBJ1-5; 7 bases fit TRBD1. Germline V gene sequence: CDR1 SGHVS, CDR2 FQNEAQ. V shed 5 bases and J 0 bases; nucleotides not matched to a gene: 10. The CDR3 length is 17 residues. CDR3 residues: CASSHLAGDSSNQPQHF. DNA of the CDR3: TGTGCCAGCAGCCATCTCGCTGGGGACAGTAGCAATCAGCCCCAGCATTTT.

This clone appeared once. V is TRBV5-5 and J is TRBJ1-5; tentatively, D is TRBD1 (6 bases). The ends were cut back, 2 bases at V and 3 bases at J, with 9 bases in the middle. The CDR3 runs to 14 residues. Germline CDR1 is SGHKS and CDR2 is YYEKEE (reference sequence). CDR3 nucleotides: TGTGCCAGCAGCTTAGGGGGGAACAATCAGCCCCAGCATTTT. This translates into CASSLGGNNQPQHF.

The CDR3: CASSSRAGLGYEQYF. In DNA, the CDR3 is TGTGCCAGCAGTAGTAGGGCAGGGCTTGGGTACGAGCAGTACTTC. This sequence joins TRBV27 and TRBJ2-7, with D possibly being TRBD1 (5 bases). CDR1 is MNHEY and CDR2 is SMNVEV in the germline V gene (reference sequence). Trimming removed 5 bases at V and 4 bases at J, with 18 bases between. The CDR3 consists of 15 residues.

V gene TRBV6-1 combines with J gene TRBJ1-1, with D tentatively TRBD1 (6 bases). With 1 base removed from V and 3 bases from J, the gap between germline ends came to 9 bases. The CDR3 spans 14 residues. Germline-derived CDR1 and CDR2 are MNHNS and SASEGT. The CDR3 here is CASSEVGGDTEAFF. The CDR3 bases are TGTGCCAGCAGTGAAGTGGGGGGCGACACTGAAGCTTTCTTT.

The rearrangement links TRBV25-1 to TRBJ1-1; no clear D. Trimming removed 1 base at V and 1 base at J, with 10 bases between. The germline V gene encodes CDR1 MGHDK and CDR2 SYGVNS. This CDR3 comprises 15 residues. The DNA of the CDR3 is TGTGCCAGCAGTGAATGGGGAACAGCGAACACTGAAGCTTTCTTT. Its translation: CASSEWGTANTEAFF.

CDR3 protein: CASSLASHTEAFF. In DNA form, the CDR3 reads TGTGCCAGCAGCTTGGCGAGCCACACTGAAGCTTTCTTT. V gene TRBV5-6 combines with J gene TRBJ1-1; D call uncertain. CDR3 length equals 13 residues. V shed 0 bases and J shed 3 bases, with 6 bases lying between them. Germline V CDR1 and CDR2: SGHDT, YYEEEE.

The chain employs TRBV9 and TRBJ2-5; 9 bases are shared with TRBD2. The germline V gene has CDR1 SGDLS and CDR2 YYNGEE. Trimming took 3 bases from V and 5 from J; bases not matched to a gene: 11. CDR3 length: 16 residues. The DNA of the CDR3 is TGTGCCAGCAGCGCCCCCGGCGGGGGGGCCGGGGAGACCCAGTACTTC. Translating it yields CASSAPGGGAGETQYF.

The chain joins TRBV19 to TRBJ2-5; 9 bases agree with TRBD2. This CDR3 has 17 amino acids. V gave up 1 base and J gave up 5 bases; unmatched junction bases: 11. Germline CDR1 reads LNHDA; CDR2 reads SQIVND (reference sequence). In nucleotides, the CDR3 is TGTGCCAGTAGTATAGCGGGTAGCGGGGGTCCAGGGGAGACCCAGTACTTC. Translation: CASSIAGSGGPGETQYF.

The gene calls are TRBV18 and TRBJ1-4; TRBD1 might be the D (6 bases). With 1 base removed from V and 7 bases from J, the gap between germline ends came to 10 bases. The V gene's germline CDR1 is KGHSH and CDR2 LQKENI. This CDR3 is 14 amino acids long. The CDR3 reads CASSPLGASEKLFF. CDR3 bases: TGTGCCAGCTCACCACTGGGGGCAAGTGAAAAACTGTTTTTT.

The chain has TRBV7-6 and TRBJ2-1; perhaps D is TRBD1 or TRBD2 (6 bases each). V shed 6 bases and J shed 0 bases, with 18 bases lying between them. The CDR3 is 17 amino acids. Germline CDR1 and CDR2: SGHVS and FNYEAQ. CDR3 residues: CASRGSPGDNSYNEQFF. CDR3 nucleotide sequence: TGTGCCAGCAGGGGTAGCCCGGGGGACAACTCCTACAATGAGCAGTTCTTC.

This chain uses TRBV11-3 with TRBJ1-1, with D maybe TRBD1 (6 bases). The CDR3 is 15 residues long. V was cut by 4 bases and J by 5 bases, with 17 bases left in between. CDR1 is SGHNT, CDR2 YENEEA, per germline. The CDR3 nucleotides are TGTGCCAGCAGCTACCTAGGAGGGGGTACGACTGAAGCTTTCTTT. It specifies CASSYLGGGTTEAFF.

This clone appeared a few times. This chain links TRBV19 with TRBJ2-2; no firm D call. V lost 2 bases and J 5 bases, leaving 3 bases between the germline ends. Germline V gene data show CDR1 as LNHDA and CDR2 as SQIVND (reference sequence). The CDR3 has 12 amino acids. In DNA form, the CDR3 reads TGTGCCAGTAGTATAATAACCGGGGAGCTGTTTTTT. Protein product: CASSIITGELFF.

This clone was counted between two and nine times. CDR3 in DNA: TGTGCCAGCAGTTTATCGTCGCTTGTGAGCTCCTACGAGCAGTACTTC. Translated: CASSLSSLVSSYEQYF. The gene calls are TRBV27 and TRBJ2-7; D gene unclear. This CDR3 has 16 amino acids. The ends were cut back, 0 bases at V and 0 bases at J, with 12 bases in the middle. Germline loops: CDR1 MNHEY, CDR2 SMNVEV (reference sequence).

CDR3 region: CASSLGGAARGETQYF. DNA of the CDR3: TGTGCCAGCAGCTTAGGAGGAGCGGCAAGAGGAGAGACCCAGTACTTC. This rearrangement joins TRBV7-6 to TRBJ2-5, with a weak D call TRBD2 (5 bases). The germline V gene has CDR1 SGHVS and CDR2 FNYEAQ. V shed 1 base and J shed 4 bases, with 16 bases lying between them. The CDR3 has 16 amino acids.

This clone is medium-sized (0.01 to 0.1%) by share. The rearrangement uses TRBV7-9 and TRBJ2-1; 7 bases align to TRBD1. Germline CDR1 and CDR2: SEHNR and FQNEAQ (reference sequence). Trimming took 7 bases from V and 2 from J; bases not matched to a gene: 14. The CDR3 has 17 residues. This CDR3 is CASTPLRAQGAYNEQFF. The CDR3 region has the DNA TGTGCCAGCACCCCCCTAAGGGCGCAGGGGGCCTACAATGAGCAGTTCTTC.

The chain couples TRBV11-2 to TRBJ1-2, with 11 bases aligning to TRBD1. The trim removed 4 bases at V and 13 bases at J, leaving 11 bases unmatched. This CDR3 is 14 amino acids long. Germline V gene data show CDR1 as SGHAT and CDR2 as FQNNGV. CDR3 bases: TGTGCCAGCAGCTCAATAGGGACAGGGGGTCGAGGCACCTTC. This translates into CASSSIGTGGRGTF.

The chain couples TRBV6-4 to TRBJ1-2; possible D gene TRBD1, 5 bases. Germline V CDR1 and CDR2: MRHNA, SNTAGT. V dropped 2 bases and J dropped 5 bases, with 9 bases sitting between them. The CDR3 consists of 13 residues. CDR3 sequence: CASSDGGGYGYTF. The CDR3 DNA follows: TGTGCCAGCAGTGACGGCGGGGGTTATGGCTACACCTTC.

The rearrangement links TRBV2 to TRBJ1-5, with 7 bases that match TRBD1. Germline trimming cut 2 bases from V and 5 bases from J; bases unmatched to any gene: 0. This CDR3 is built from 13 residues. The germline CDR1 and CDR2 sequences are SNHLY and FYNNEI. The CDR3 loop reads CASSETGDQPQHF. CDR3 DNA sequence: TGTGCCAGCAGTGAAACAGGGGATCAGCCCCAGCATTTT.

The chain is built from TRBV7-8 and TRBJ2-1, with a possible D match to TRBD2 (7 bases). V lost 2 bases, J lost 5 bases, and 16 bases lay in between. The CDR3 totals 16 residues. Germline V gives CDR1 SGHVS, CDR2 FQNEAQ. The CDR3 is CASSLPRGAGDNEQFF. CDR3 coding DNA: TGTGCCAGCAGCTTACCCCGGGGGGCAGGGGACAATGAGCAGTTCTTC.

V usage is TRBV11-2 and J usage is TRBJ2-1; 10 nucleotides line up with TRBD1. CDR1 is SGHAT, CDR2 FQNNGV, per germline. The CDR3 is 15 amino acids. J lost 8 bases, V lost 3 bases, and 7 bases had no gene match. The CDR3 region has the DNA TGTGCCAGCAGCTTGGACGGACAGGGGGGATATGAGCAGTTCTTC. This sequence encodes CASSLDGQGGYEQFF.